The 12 T cell receptor beta chains below come from one sample, sequenced in a study of T cells in Graves' hyperthyroidism and ophthalmopathy. Regions amplified from RNA transcripts were the TCR beta CDR3 regions. In the first-round RT-PCR of the TCR CDR3, the HTBI primer set was used. From the multiplex PCR reads, TCRdb called clonotypes with MiXCR, one entry per CDR3 protein. The sample holds more than 500,000 distinct CDR3 sequences, about 15% seen once. Sequenced material: blood. The receptor source for this set is a woman in her thirties or forties with Graves' ophthalmopathy.

The table lists this clonotype with a few counts. The chain carries TRBV4-1 and TRBJ2-5, with 9 nucleotides matching TRBD1. The CDR3 runs 17 residues. V lost 1 base and J lost 6; bases outside the gene matches: 12. Per the germline V gene, CDR1 is MGHRA and CDR2 is YSYEKL. The DNA for the CDR3 is TGCGCCAGCAGCCAAGCCTCCGGGACAGGGTTTCAGAAGACCCAGTACTTC. It translates to CASSQASGTGFQKTQYF.

There are many counts of this clonotype. The CDR3 nucleotides are TGTGCCAGCAGCTCCTTCGGGGAAAGAGAGACCCAGTACTTC. As protein: CASSSFGERETQYF. This sequence joins TRBV7-2 and TRBJ2-5; D is perhaps TRBD2 (5 bases). CDR1 and CDR2 from the germline V gene are SGHTA and FQGNSA. V was pared by 4 bases and J by 4 bases, with 13 bases between. The CDR3 spans 14 residues.

Concerning this clonotype: A much larger clone differs by one base, so this may be a read error. The conserved final phenylalanine or tryptophan is absent from the CDR3, which likely points to a read error. The gene calls are TRBV27 and TRBJ1-1; 7 nucleotides match TRBD1. This CDR3 comprises 17 residues. J was trimmed by 5 bases and V by 4 bases; bases with no gene match: 16. CDR1 MNHEY and CDR2 SMNVEV come from the germline V gene (reference sequence). The CDR3 loop is CASSSPTAGGFGTEAFL. The CDR3 coding sequence is TGTGCCAGCAGTTCCCCTACCGCAGGGGGGTTTGGAACTGAAGCTTTCCTT.

This clonotype was seen at least ten times. The rearrangement uses TRBV7-2 and TRBJ2-5; D uncertain. The V gene's germline CDR1 is SGHTA and CDR2 FQGNSA. V lost 1 base and J lost 2, with 11 bases in between. The CDR3 contains 15 residues. This chain's CDR3 is CASSLGLVRQETQYF. Here the CDR3 DNA reads TGTGCCAGCAGCTTAGGTTTGGTGCGGCAAGAGACCCAGTACTTC.

This clonotype occurred many times. The gene calls are TRBV3-1 and TRBJ2-7; D is perhaps TRBD2 (6 bases). Trimming took 4 bases from V and 5 from J, leaving 18 bases between them. The CDR3 is 15 residues long. Germline V lookup: CDR1 LGHDT, CDR2 YNNKEL (reference sequence). DNA of the CDR3: TGTGCCAGCAGCCCACGGGAGAGAGGTGCACACGAGCAGTACTTC. It codes for CASSPRERGAHEQYF.

In this sample, this clonotype turned up many times. DNA for the CDR3: TGTGCCAGCGAGGCCGGGGTCTCGGGATTCCGGGAGACCCAGTACTTC. It is translated as CASEAGVSGFRETQYF. The chain carries TRBV28 and TRBJ2-5, with TRBD2 as a possible D gene (5 bases). Germline CDR1 is MDHEN and CDR2 is SYDVKM. The CDR3 runs to 16 residues. The V end lost 8 bases, the J end lost 5 bases, and 24 bases lay between the germline ends.

The rearrangement joins TRBV19 to TRBJ2-2; D is ambiguous. V lost 1 base and J 4 bases, leaving 7 bases between the germline ends. This CDR3 spans 14 amino acids. Germline V gene data show CDR1 as LNHDA and CDR2 as SQIVND (reference sequence). The DNA for the CDR3 is TGTGCCAGTAGTATAGGGCTGATCACCGGGGAGCTGTTTTTT. Protein: CASSIGLITGELFF.

This clonotype occurred many times. V usage is TRBV29-1 and J usage is TRBJ2-5; perhaps TRBD2 as D (7 bases). Germline loops: CDR1 SQVTM, CDR2 ANQGSEA. Trimming cost V 6 bases and J 3 bases, with 20 bases left between them. The CDR3 has 15 residues. The CDR3 sequence is CSVGGGRFPEETQYF. DNA for the CDR3: TGCAGCGTGGGGGGGGGGCGCTTCCCCGAAGAGACCCAGTACTTC.

In its sample, this clonotype was seen a few times. The rearrangement links TRBV6-5 to TRBJ2-7; weak D call: TRBD2 (5 bases). Trimming took off 0 bases at V and 2 bases at J, with 11 bases between the two ends. The CDR3 extends over 15 amino acids. Germline V CDR1 and CDR2: MNHEY, SVGAGI. The CDR3 region has the DNA TGTGCCAGCAGTTACTCCCGGGAATCCACCTACGAGCAGTACTTC. Protein sequence: CASSYSRESTYEQYF.

At least ten counts were recorded for this clonotype. The V call is TRBV3-1, the J call TRBJ1-2, with D possibly TRBD1 on 5 matching bases. CDR3 length: 16 amino acids. The V gene lost 4 bases and the J gene lost 8 bases, with 23 bases spanning the gap. The germline gives CDR1 LGHDT, CDR2 YNNKEL (reference sequence). The CDR3 DNA sequence: TGTGCCAGCAGCCCCGGCCTACAGGTCTTAGCGGTCGGCTACACCTTC. The encoded protein is CASSPGLQVLAVGYTF. Based on the CDR3 plus reference TRBV3-1 and TRBJ1-2, the full variable domain is DTAVSQTPKYLVTQMGNDKSIKCEQNLGHDTMYWYKQDSKKFLKIMFSYNNKELIINETVPNRFSPKSPDKAHLNLHINSLELGDSAVYFCASSPGLQVLAVGYTFGSGTRLTVV.

The chain uses TRBV28 and TRBJ1-2; D remains ambiguous. Germline V gene data show CDR1 as MDHEN and CDR2 as SYDVKM. Trimming stripped 1 base from V and 4 bases from J, with 13 bases between. The CDR3 length is 15 residues. CDR3: CASSLYNLEGYGYTF. The CDR3 DNA follows: TGTGCCAGCAGTTTATACAACCTCGAGGGCTATGGCTACACCTTC.

This clonotype appeared many times. V is TRBV28 and J is TRBJ2-7; D remains ambiguous. CDR3 length: 13 amino acids. Germline V gene lookup returns CDR1 MDHEN and CDR2 SYDVKM. The V and J ends lost 1 base and 4 bases respectively, with 8 bases between them. The CDR3 DNA sequence: TGTGCCAGCAGTTTATTCTTTAGTTACGAGCAGTACTTC. Translation gives CASSLFFSYEQYF. The full variable domain, completed using reference TRBV28 and TRBJ2-7, is DVKVTQSSRYLVKRTGEKVFLECVQDMDHENMFWYRQDPGLGLRLIYFSYDVKMKEKGDIPEGYSVSREKKERFSLILESASTNQTSMYLCASSLFFSYEQYFGPGTRLTVT.